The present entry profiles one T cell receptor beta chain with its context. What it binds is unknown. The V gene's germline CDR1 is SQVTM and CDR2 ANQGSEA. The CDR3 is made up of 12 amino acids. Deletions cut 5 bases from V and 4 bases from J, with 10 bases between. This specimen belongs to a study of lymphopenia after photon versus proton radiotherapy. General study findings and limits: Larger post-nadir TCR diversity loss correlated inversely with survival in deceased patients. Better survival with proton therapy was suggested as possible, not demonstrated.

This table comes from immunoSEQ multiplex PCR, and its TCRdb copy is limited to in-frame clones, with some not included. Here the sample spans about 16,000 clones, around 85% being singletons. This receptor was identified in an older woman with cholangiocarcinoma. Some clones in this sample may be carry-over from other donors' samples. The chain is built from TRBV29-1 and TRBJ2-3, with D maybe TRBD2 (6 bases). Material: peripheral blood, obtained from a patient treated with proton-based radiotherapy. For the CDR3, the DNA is TGCAGCGTTAGGAGGGCCCCAGATACGCAGTATTTT. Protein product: CSVRRAPDTQYF.